This is a list of T cell receptor beta chains from one sample in a study of monozygotic twins with inflammatory bowel disease. TCRdb re-called the 5' RACE reads; one entry per CDR3 protein, DNA not given. The sample yields 200,000 to 250,000 distinct CDR3 sequences, of which the top ten take up roughly 8%. Sequencing input: blood. These receptors were obtained from a human donor with ulcerative colitis or Crohn's disease, or a healthy co-twin of an affected twin (not recorded which). CDR3s include the opening cysteine and the closing phenylalanine or tryptophan.

J,V,CDR3
TRBJ1-6,TRBV5-1,CASSLAGGLTSPLHF
TRBJ2-1,TRBV11-2,CASSLIGRQFNEQFF
TRBJ2-7,TRBV7-2,CASSLNGGSYEQYF
TRBJ2-1,TRBV5-1,CASTQGNEQFF
TRBJ2-2,TRBV11-1,CASSPLKQGNTGELFF
TRBJ1-1,TRBV19,CASSRDRGTTEAFF
TRBJ2-3,TRBV5-5,CASSSVRSSDTQYF
TRBJ1-1,TRBV7-2,CASSLGQGRGNTEAFF
TRBJ2-5,TRBV11-2,CASSLNRGLERETQYF
TRBJ1-6,TRBV11-3,CASSSGTGGPQSSYNSPLHF
TRBJ2-1,TRBV7-3,CASSLSPGGRYNEQFF
TRBJ2-3,TRBV6-1,CASSLRQGTTDTQYF
TRBJ1-1,TRBV10-2,CAIQILGTVEAFF
TRBJ1-2,TRBV5-1,CASSLGPPDPGYTF
TRBJ1-2,TRBV28,CASQQFKSRQGNGYTF
TRBJ1-5,TRBV2,CASSLGQPHQPQHF
TRBJ2-1,TRBV6-5,CASRGLAGVLNEQFF
TRBJ2-1,TRBV19,CASSPTGVGNEQFF
TRBJ1-1,TRBV12-3/TRBV12-4,CASSSHAGEAFF
TRBJ2-7,TRBV7-8,CASSFGTISSYEQYF
TRBJ1-1,TRBV28,CASITSGVGNTEAFF
TRBJ1-1,TRBV9,CASSAGGGMATEAFF
TRBJ2-3,TRBV5-1,CASSFGPSGGRSTDTQYF
TRBJ2-5,TRBV6-1,CASSRTGGEETQYF
TRBJ2-7,TRBV12-3/TRBV12-4,CASSSGLESYEQYF
TRBJ2-7,TRBV4-1,CASSWVRDRLDEQYF
TRBJ1-5,TRBV4-2,CASSQEAGSPNQPQHF
TRBJ2-4,TRBV20-1,CSARASGGELAKNIQYF
TRBJ2-1,TRBV7-2,CASSPPAPYNEQFF
TRBJ1-6,TRBV4-1,CASSQGGQSSYNSPLHF
TRBJ1-4,TRBV7-9,CASSFGTGKNEKLFF
TRBJ2-7,TRBV12-3/TRBV12-4,CASSPDTASGNEQYF
TRBJ1-2,TRBV19,CASSVGVDGYTF
TRBJ2-2,TRBV29-1,CSVEEGTGGFTGELFF
TRBJ2-1,TRBV29-1,CSVERSQGIGSYNEQFF
TRBJ2-7,TRBV5-5,CASSLAPQDHATYEQYF
TRBJ2-7,TRBV2,CASSGGTGGDYEQYF
TRBJ2-7,TRBV7-6,CASSLGDEQYF
TRBJ2-3,TRBV7-9,CASSPRVLLGDTQYF
TRBJ2-1,TRBV5-6,CASTPSANNSNEQFF
TRBJ2-4,TRBV20-1,CSAHRDRGNIQYF
TRBJ2-5,TRBV30,CAWEGGWSQYF
TRBJ2-7,TRBV10-3,CAISGTGAYEQYF
TRBJ1-1,TRBV29-1,CSVRRDSNTEAFF
TRBJ2-5,TRBV7-9,CAGSLRLAGEETQYF
TRBJ2-1,TRBV2,CASSAPGSSYNEQFF
TRBJ2-1,TRBV7-6,CASSPGQGESVEQFF
TRBJ2-7,TRBV7-2,CASKLDPSGGEQYF
TRBJ2-3,TRBV5-6,CASSPLDREPDTQYF
TRBJ1-1,TRBV5-1,CASKQGEDTEAFF
TRBJ2-3,TRBV20-1,CSAPGAGLSSDTQYF
TRBJ2-3,TRBV4-1,CASSLKGGSTDTQYF
TRBJ2-5,TRBV27,CASSLRGRETQYF